This T cell receptor (beta chain) was documented in a study of T cells after yellow fever vaccination. Study context: For low cell numbers, libraries were made with SMART-Seq v4 Ultra Low Input. Findings of the study overall: Though it reached lower strength, the secondary response hit its peak faster, day 5 versus 15. The appearance of a small share of clonotypes in both CD4 and CD8 compartments was observed. Subsequent to the booster, the majority of primary-vaccination clones reappeared (around 96% CD4, 80% to 90% CD8).

TCRdb reprocessed the 5' RACE reads with MiXCR, giving one entry per CDR3 protein. Here the sample spans around 610,000 distinct CDR3 sequences, approximately 12% being singletons. Of note for this clonotype: Antigen unknown.

Losses at the gene ends were 6 bases for V and 0 bases for J; bases not matched to a gene: 4. The CDR3 is 15 residues long. In germline, CDR1 is DFQATT, CDR2 SNEGSKA (reference sequence). Sequences were derived from PBMCs, sampled on the day of the yellow fever booster vaccination. The gene calls are TRBV20-1 and TRBJ2-1; 11 bases align to TRBD2. The TCR originated in a man aged 30 to 45 who received the YFV17D yellow fever vaccine. CDR3 loop: CSATLAGVSYNEQFF. The DNA for the CDR3 is TGCAGTGCGACACTAGCGGGGGTCTCCTACAATGAGCAGTTCTTC.